This T cell receptor (beta chain) was captured in a study of blood T cell repertoires in COVID-19. Study context: PBMCs, B-cell-depleted T cells, or T cells were the source of the cDNA or gDNA that made up the material.

How the authors handled the data: Reference gene primer amplification yielded estimated nucleated cell counts. The method was immunoSEQ multiplex PCR; TCRdb's version includes in-frame clones alone and lacks a portion of them. V, J and clone size derive from that table, while D and trimming were established from the DNA sequence. The sample shows 55,000 to 70,000 clones, more than 70% of them seen only once. The CDR3 is made up of 14 amino acids. Germline-derived CDR1 and CDR2 are SNHLY and FYNNEI. V lost 3 bases to trimming and J lost 8 bases, with 13 bases between them. The TCR sequence derives from a man in his sixties with active or convalescent COVID-19. J is TRBJ1-4 and V is TRBV2; a possible D gene is TRBD1 (6 bases). Sequenced sample: peripheral blood. The chain's CDR3 is CASSDHGQSEKLFF. CDR3 nucleotide sequence: TGTGCCAGCAGTGATCACGGACAGAGCGAAAAACTGTTTTTT.